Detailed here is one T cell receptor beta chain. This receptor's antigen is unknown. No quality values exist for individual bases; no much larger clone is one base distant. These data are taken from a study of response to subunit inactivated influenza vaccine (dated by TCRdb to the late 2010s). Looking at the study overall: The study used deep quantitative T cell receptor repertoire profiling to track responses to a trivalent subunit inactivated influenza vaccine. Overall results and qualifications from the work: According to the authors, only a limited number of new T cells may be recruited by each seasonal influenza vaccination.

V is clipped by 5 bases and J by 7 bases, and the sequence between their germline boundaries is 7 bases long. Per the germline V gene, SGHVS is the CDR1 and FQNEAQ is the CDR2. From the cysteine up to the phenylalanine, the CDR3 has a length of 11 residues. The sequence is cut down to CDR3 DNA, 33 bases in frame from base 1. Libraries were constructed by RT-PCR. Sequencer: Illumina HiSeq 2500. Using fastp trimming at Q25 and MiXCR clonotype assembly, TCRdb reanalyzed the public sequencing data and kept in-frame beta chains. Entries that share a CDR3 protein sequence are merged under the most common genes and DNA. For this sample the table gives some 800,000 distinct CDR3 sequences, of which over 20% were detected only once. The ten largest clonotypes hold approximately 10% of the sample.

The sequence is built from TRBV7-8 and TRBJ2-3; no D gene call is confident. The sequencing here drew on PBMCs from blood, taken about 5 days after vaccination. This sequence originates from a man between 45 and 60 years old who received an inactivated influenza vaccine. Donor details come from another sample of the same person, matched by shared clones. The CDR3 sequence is CASSRGYTQYF. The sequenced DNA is TGTGCCAGCAGCCGAGGTTATACGCAGTATTTT.